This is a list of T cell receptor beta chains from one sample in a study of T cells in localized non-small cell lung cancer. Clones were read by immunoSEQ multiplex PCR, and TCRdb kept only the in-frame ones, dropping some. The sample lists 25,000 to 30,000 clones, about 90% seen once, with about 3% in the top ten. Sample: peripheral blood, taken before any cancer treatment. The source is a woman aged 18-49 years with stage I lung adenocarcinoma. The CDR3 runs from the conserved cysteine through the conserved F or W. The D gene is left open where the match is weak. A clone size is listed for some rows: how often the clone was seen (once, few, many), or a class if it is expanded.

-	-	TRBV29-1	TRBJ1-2	CSAALIGSGYTF	TGCAGCGCCGCCCTCATTGGGAGTGGCTACACCTTC
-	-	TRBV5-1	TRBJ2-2	CASSPEAGFGGELFF	TGCGCCAGCAGCCCCGAGGCAGGGTTCGGCGGGGAGCTGTTTTTT
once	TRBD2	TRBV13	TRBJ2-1	CASSLMGWASGYNEQFF	TGTGCCAGCAGCTTAATGGGGTGGGCTAGCGGTTACAATGAGCAGTTCTTC
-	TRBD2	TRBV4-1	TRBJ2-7	CASSQEAAGGEYEQYF	TGCGCCAGCAGCCAAGAGGCGGCGGGAGGGGAGTACGAGCAGTACTTC
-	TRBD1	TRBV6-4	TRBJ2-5	CASSDSKGARETQYF	TGTGCCAGCAGTGACTCGAAGGGGGCGCGGGAGACCCAGTACTTC
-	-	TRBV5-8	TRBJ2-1	CASSLFLAQPNTNEQFF	TGTGCCAGCAGCTTGTTTCTAGCGCAACCGAACACCAATGAGCAGTTCTTC
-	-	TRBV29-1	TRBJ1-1	CSARQDPYYTEAFF	TGCAGCGCCAGACAGGACCCCTACTACACTGAAGCTTTCTTT
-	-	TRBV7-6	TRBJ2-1	CASSFLLEQFF	TGTGCCAGCAGCTTCCTGTTGGAGCAGTTCTTC
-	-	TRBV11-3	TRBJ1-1	CASSPPLAGAGTEAFF	TGTGCCAGCAGCCCTCCGTTAGCAGGAGCGGGCACTGAAGCTTTCTTT
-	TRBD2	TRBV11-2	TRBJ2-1	CASSHGFAGGYEQFF	TGTGCCAGCAGCCATGGGTTTGCGGGGGGGTATGAGCAGTTCTTC
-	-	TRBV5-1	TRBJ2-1	CASSLRGRRNNEQFF	TGCGCCAGCAGCTTAAGAGGGAGGAGGAACAATGAGCAGTTCTTC
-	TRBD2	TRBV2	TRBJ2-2	CASSFRPSGNTGELFF	TGTGCCAGCAGTTTTCGGCCTAGCGGCAACACCGGGGAGCTGTTTTTT
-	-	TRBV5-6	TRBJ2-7	CASSAGTSYEQYF	TGTGCCAGCAGCGCCGGGACCTCCTACGAGCAGTACTTC
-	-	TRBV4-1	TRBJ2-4	CASSHQLAKNIQYF	TGCGCCAGCAGCCATCAGTTAGCCAAAAACATTCAGTACTTC
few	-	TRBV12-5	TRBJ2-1	CASGLVRWVPNEQFF	TGTGCTAGTGGTTTGGTACGGTGGGTTCCAAATGAGCAGTTCTTC
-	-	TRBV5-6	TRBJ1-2	CASSLYGITISNYGYTF	TGTGCCAGCAGCTTGTATGGTATTACTATATCTAACTATGGCTACACCTTC
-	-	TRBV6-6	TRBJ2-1	CASSYANYNEQFF	TGTGCCAGCAGTTACGCTAACTACAATGAGCAGTTCTTC
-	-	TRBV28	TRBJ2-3	CASSSPSTDTQYF	TGTGCCAGCAGTTCCCCTAGCACAGATACGCAGTATTTT
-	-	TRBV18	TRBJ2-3	CASSPLGQGTSDTQYF	TGTGCCAGCTCACCACTGGGGCAGGGTACCTCAGATACGCAGTATTTT
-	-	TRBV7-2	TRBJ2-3	CASSFRLTGSGTDTQYF	TGTGCCAGCAGCTTTCGATTGACCGGGAGTGGGACAGATACGCAGTATTTT
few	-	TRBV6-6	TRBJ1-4	CASSRTGVSEKLFF	TGTGCCAGCAGCAGGACTGGGGTTAGTGAAAAACTGTTTTTT
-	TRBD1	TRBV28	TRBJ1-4	CASSRRDRGAWEKLFF	TGTGCCAGCAGCCGCCGTGACAGGGGCGCGTGGGAAAAACTGTTTTTT
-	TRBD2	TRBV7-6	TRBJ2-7	CASSLDGYSGRGYEQYF	TGTGCCAGCAGCTTAGATGGATACAGCGGGAGGGGCTACGAGCAGTACTTC
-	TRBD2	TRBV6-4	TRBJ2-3	CASSDSREGPTDTQYF	TGTGCCAGCAGTGACTCGCGGGAGGGTCCCACAGATACGCAGTATTTT
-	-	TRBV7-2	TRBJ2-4	CASSPRRGDKNIQYF	TGTGCCAGCAGTCCCCGTAGGGGTGACAAAAACATTCAGTACTTC
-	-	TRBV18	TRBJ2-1	CASSPPAGRSYNEQFF	TGTGCCAGCTCACCACCGGCGGGAAGGTCCTACAATGAGCAGTTCTTC
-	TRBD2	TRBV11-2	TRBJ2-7	CASTNRREGNEQYF	TGTGCCAGCACCAACAGGCGGGAGGGCAACGAGCAGTACTTC
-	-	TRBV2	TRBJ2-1	CASSESRLTYNEQFF	TGTGCCAGCAGTGAAAGTAGGTTGACCTACAATGAGCAGTTCTTC
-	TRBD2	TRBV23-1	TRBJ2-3	CASSHSGQQNPTDTQYF	TGCGCCAGCAGTCATAGCGGGCAACAAAATCCCACAGATACGCAGTATTTT